The 3 T cell receptor beta chains given below trace back to one sample, sequenced in a study of T cell repertoires in cytomegalovirus infection. TCRdb independently ran MiXCR on the reads; one entry per CDR3 protein. Here the sample spans approximately 250,000 distinct CDR3 sequences, around 12% being singletons. Sequencing was performed on PBMCs. The receptors derive from a human donor in good health (CMV status not recorded). Some clones in this sample may be carry-over from other donors' samples.

In its sample, this clonotype was seen a few times. The rearrangement uses TRBV28 and TRBJ2-6; D call uncertain. The V end was cut by 8 bases, the J end by 0 bases, with 8 bases between. CDR1 is MDHEN, CDR2 SYDVKM, per germline. The CDR3 has 14 residues. The CDR3 spells CASGTGSGANVLTF. CDR3 coding DNA: TGTGCCAGCGGAACGGGCTCTGGGGCCAACGTCCTGACTTTC.

The genes are TRBV2 and TRBJ2-3; TRBD1 agrees at 8 bases. CDR3 length equals 15 residues. The V gene end was trimmed by 4 bases and the J gene end by 5 bases; junction bases not matched to a gene: 8. Germline-derived CDR1 and CDR2 are SNHLY and FYNNEI. CDR3: CASSVGQGPRDTQYF. CDR3 DNA: TGTGCCAGCAGTGTAGGACAGGGACCTAGAGATACGCAGTATTTT.

At least ten counts were recorded for this clonotype. This rearrangement joins TRBV7-2 to TRBJ1-1, with 8 bases aligning to TRBD1. The germline V gene has CDR1 SGHTA and CDR2 FQGNSA. The CDR3 covers 15 residues. J lost 3 bases, V lost 4 bases, and 7 bases had no gene match. The CDR3 protein is CASSSRTGSHTEAFF. CDR3 nucleotide sequence: TGTGCCAGCAGCTCTCGGACAGGGTCCCACACTGAAGCTTTCTTT.